The following is a T cell receptor (beta chain) sequence with its context. This entry comes from a study of cytomegalovirus exposure and HLA in healthy donors. Germline CDR1 reads KGHSH; CDR2 reads LQKENI. V dropped 0 bases and J dropped 1; count of bases not matched to a gene: 14. CDR3 length equals 20 residues. Researchers ran the PCR with 60 Vbeta and 13 Jbeta primers. The assay was immunoSEQ multiplex PCR, and TCRdb's table has in-frame clones only and misses some. The sample holds about 160,000 clones, about three fifths seen once. The chain carries TRBV18 and TRBJ2-2; 7 bases agree with TRBD2. The sequence was obtained from a woman between 55 and 75 years old in good health and CMV-seropositive. Sequencing input: PBMCs. The DNA of the CDR3 is TGTGCCAGCTCACCACCGATGGAACTAGCGATCCACCTGAACACCGGGGAGCTGTTTTTT. Translation: CASSPPMELAIHLNTGELFF.